This TCR beta chain came from a study of regulatory T cells in long-lasting Graves disease. V was clipped by 7 bases and J by 1 base; unmatched bases: 3. Germline assignment: CDR1 WSHSY and CDR2 SAAADI. This CDR3 has 14 amino acids. Time point denoted: newly diagnosed GD, antithyroid drugs for less than 3 months. Preparation of the TCR library used RNA extracted from PBMCs. Investigators prepared the TCR beta libraries by applying iRepertoire HTBI primers and Arm-PCR of CDR3 regions. Via MiXCR, TCRdb re-called the multiplex PCR reads, giving one row per CDR3 protein. The table records about 440,000 distinct CDR3 sequences, about a sixth of them present only once. This clonotype was recorded a few times. This sample was also put to use in a study of T cells in Graves' hyperthyroidism and ophthalmopathy.

The receptor was derived from a woman between 18 and 30 years old with Graves disease. The chain has TRBV10-2 and TRBJ2-7, with 11 bases identical to TRBD2. The sample in question was peripheral blood mononuclear cells (PBMCs), obtained at new diagnosis, from a patient treated with antithyroid drugs. The CDR3 DNA reads TGCGCCAGCATGGGGACTAGCGGTTCCTACGAGCAGTACTTC. Protein product: CASMGTSGSYEQYF.